The 19 T cell receptor beta chains given below trace back to one sample, sequenced in a study of T cells in localized non-small cell lung cancer. TCRdb keeps only in-frame clones here, not all; method: immunoSEQ multiplex PCR. This table holds 40,000 to 65,000 clones, around 90% found once. The sample was PBMCs, taken before any cancer treatment. These receptors all stem from a female donor with stage II lung adenocarcinoma.

V usage is TRBV30 and J usage is TRBJ2-2, with D tentatively TRBD1 or TRBD2 (5 bases each). CDR3 size: 11 residues. Germline V gene sequence: CDR1 GTSNPN, CDR2 SVGIG (reference sequence). CDR3 protein: CALGVTGELFF. The DNA of the CDR3 is TGTGCTTTGGGGGTGACCGGGGAGCTGTTTTTT.

The chain recombines TRBV10-1 with TRBJ1-2; perhaps TRBD1 as D (6 bases). This CDR3 has 14 residues. Per the germline V gene, CDR1 is WNHNN and CDR2 is SYGVQD (reference sequence). Trimming cost V 3 bases and J 0 bases, with 8 bases left between them. CDR3 nucleotide sequence: TGCGCCAGCAGTGAAGGGGGAACTAACTATGGCTACACCTTC. Translated, it gives CASSEGGTNYGYTF.

This CDR3 reads CASTLRRGEEGTQYF. CDR3 DNA: TGTGCCAGCACCCTTCGAAGGGGGGAAGAAGGCACCCAGTACTTC. J is TRBJ2-5 and V is TRBV6-6, with D perhaps assigned TRBD1 or TRBD2 (6 bases each). V shed 7 bases and J shed 8 bases, with 23 bases lying between them. The length of the CDR3 is 15 residues. Germline CDR1 MNHNY, CDR2 SVGAGI (reference sequence).

This chain links TRBV2 with TRBJ2-2, with D hard to call. The V end was cut by 7 bases, the J end by 2 bases, with 14 bases between. Germline V gene sequence: CDR1 SNHLY, CDR2 FYNNEI. The CDR3 consists of 15 residues. CDR3 sequence: CASKVAPSNTGELFF. CDR3 sequence (DNA): TGTGCCAGCAAAGTTGCCCCGTCAAACACCGGGGAGCTGTTTTTT.

The gene calls are TRBV7-6 and TRBJ1-2; possible D gene TRBD1, 5 bases. Between the trimmed V and J ends, which lost 5 bases and 0 bases, there was a span of 13 bases. Germline loops: CDR1 SGHVS, CDR2 FNYEAQ. The CDR3 spans 15 residues. The CDR3 is CASSPGGRTNYGYTF. The CDR3 DNA follows: TGTGCCAGCAGCCCCGGGGGACGGACTAACTATGGCTACACCTTC.

V and J are TRBV7-6 and TRBJ1-1, with TRBD1 identical over 7 bases. This CDR3 comprises 15 residues. Per the germline V gene, CDR1 is SGHVS and CDR2 is FNYEAQ. Trimming removed 5 bases from V and 1 base from J; junction bases left unmatched: 7. For the CDR3, the DNA is TGTGCCAGCAGCCTACAGGGGTTACAGAACACTGAAGCTTTCTTT. Encoded protein: CASSLQGLQNTEAFF.

The chain has TRBV18 and TRBJ2-5; D is perhaps TRBD2 (6 bases). The germline V gene encodes CDR1 KGHSH and CDR2 LQKENI. This CDR3 has 13 residues. V lost 2 bases to trimming and J lost 3 bases, with 7 bases between them. CDR3 in DNA: TGTGCCAGCTCACCAGGGGAGGAAGAGACCCAGTACTTC. Translation gives CASSPGEEETQYF.

The chain employs TRBV18 and TRBJ1-1; 7 positions agree with TRBD1. V shed 2 bases, J shed 5 bases, and the junction held 5 bases outside the gene matches. CDR1 is KGHSH, CDR2 LQKENI, per germline. The CDR3 spans 14 residues. This chain's CDR3 is CASSPDRDFTEAFF. DNA of the CDR3: TGTGCCAGCTCACCAGACAGGGATTTTACTGAAGCTTTCTTT.

V gene TRBV9 combines with J gene TRBJ2-2, with TRBD1 as a possible D gene (5 bases). The CDR3 sequence is 16 residues long. V gave up 3 bases and J gave up 4 bases, with 16 bases separating them. CDR1 is SGDLS and CDR2 is YYNGEE in the germline V gene. As DNA, the CDR3 is TGTGCCAGCAGCGGACTCAGGGTCAGGTCCACCGGGGAGCTGTTTTTT. Its translation is CASSGLRVRSTGELFF.

The CDR3 DNA reads as TGTGCCAGCAGCTTAGAAGCGACCTACAATGAGCAGTTCTTC. Residues: CASSLEATYNEQFF. V gene TRBV11-1 combines with J gene TRBJ2-1; no clear D. This CDR3 has 14 residues. The germline gives CDR1 SGHAT, CDR2 FQDESV (reference sequence). V was cut by 1 base and J by 2 bases, with 6 bases left in between.

The V gene is TRBV6-5, the J gene TRBJ1-2, with a weak D call TRBD1 (5 bases). The CDR3 consists of 13 residues. The V end lost 4 bases, the J end lost 7 bases, and 13 bases lay between the germline ends. Germline lookup yields CDR1 MNHEY and CDR2 SVGAGI. The CDR3 DNA reads TGTGCCAGCAGTTTGGGGCACTCCACTGGCTACACCTTC. Translated: CASSLGHSTGYTF.

The chain is built from TRBV12-5 and TRBJ2-7; D unclear. The CDR3 runs 13 residues. Germline V gene lookup returns CDR1 LGHNT and CDR2 FRNRAP. Trimming removed 7 bases at V and 3 bases at J, with 13 bases between. CDR3 sequence reads: CASALTAVYEQYF. The CDR3 DNA reads as TGTGCTAGTGCCCTGACGGCCGTCTACGAGCAGTACTTC.

The V gene is TRBV19, the J gene TRBJ1-5; D perhaps matches TRBD1 (6 bases). Germline V gene lookup returns CDR1 LNHDA and CDR2 SQIVND (reference sequence). Between the trimmed V and J ends, which lost 5 bases and 4 bases, there was a span of 15 bases. This CDR3 has 15 amino acids. The CDR3 reads CASSGGDKANQPQHF. In nucleotides, the CDR3 is TGTGCCAGTAGTGGAGGGGACAAAGCAAATCAGCCCCAGCATTTT.

This clone was seen only once. The CDR3 bases are TGTGCCAGCAGCTTAACTAGCATGGGGCGTGACCAGTACTTC. It yields the protein CASSLTSMGRDQYF. V gene TRBV7-2 combines with J gene TRBJ2-5, with D possibly being TRBD2 (6 bases). Germline lookup yields CDR1 SGHTA and CDR2 FQGNSA. Trimming removed 2 bases from V and 10 bases from J, with 17 bases in between. The CDR3 contains 14 residues. Based on the CDR3 plus reference TRBV7-2 and TRBJ2-5, the full variable domain is GAGVSQSPSNKVTEKGKDVELRCDPISGHTALYWYRQSLGQGLEFLIYFQGNSAPDKSGLPSDRFSAERTGGSVSTLTIQRTQQEDSAVYLCASSLTSMGRDQYFGPGTRLLVL.

V is TRBV19 and J is TRBJ1-6; D perhaps matches TRBD1 (5 bases). The length of the CDR3 is 17 residues. Germline-derived CDR1 and CDR2 are LNHDA and SQIVND (reference sequence). V was trimmed by 9 bases and J by 1 base, leaving 19 bases between them. CDR3 nucleotides: TGTGCCAGCAACGTGGGGGGAATGGGATCCTATAATTCACCCCTCCACTTT. Protein sequence: CASNVGGMGSYNSPLHF. The full variable domain, completed using reference TRBV19 and TRBJ1-6, is DGGITQSPKYLFRKEGQNVTLSCEQNLNHDAMYWYRQDPGQGLRLIYYSQIVNDFQKGDIAEGYSVSREKKESFPLTVTSAQKNPTAFYLCASNVGGMGSYNSPLHFGNGTRLTVT.

The chain carries TRBV4-2 and TRBJ1-5; 10 nucleotides line up with TRBD1. V was pared by 0 bases and J by 15 bases, with 14 bases of the junction left unmatched. The V gene's germline CDR1 is LGHNA and CDR2 YNFKEQ. The length of the CDR3 is 16 residues. Written as DNA, the CDR3 is TGTGCCAGCAGCCAAGAGGATGGGACAGGGGCGCCTAAACTGCATTTT. Its translation: CASSQEDGTGAPKLHF.

The gene calls are TRBV30 and TRBJ2-3, with 10 bases fitting TRBD2. The J segment lost 2 bases and the V segment lost 4 bases, leaving 9 bases of the junction unmatched. Per germline, CDR1 GTSNPN and CDR2 SVGIG (reference sequence). The CDR3 covers 16 residues. The CDR3 sequence: CAWIRGGLADTDTQYF. DNA for the CDR3: TGTGCCTGGATTCGGGGCGGACTAGCGGACACAGATACGCAGTATTTT. Drawing the rest from reference TRBV30 and TRBJ2-3, the complete variable domain is SQTIHQWPATLVQPVGSPLSLECTVEGTSNPNLYWYRQAAGRGLQLLFYSVGIGQISSEVPQNLSASRPQDRQFILSSKKLLLSDSGFYLCAWIRGGLADTDTQYFGPGTRLTVL.

The chain has TRBV18 and TRBJ1-2; no definite D call. Between the trimmed V and J ends, which lost 0 bases and 4 bases, there was a span of 9 bases. The CDR3 is 14 residues long. Germline V gene data show CDR1 as KGHSH and CDR2 as LQKENI. CDR3 DNA sequence: TGTGCCAGCTCACCACCATCGGGTGTCTATGGCTACACCTTC. Its protein is CASSPPSGVYGYTF.

This rearrangement joins TRBV5-4 to TRBJ2-1; TRBD2 agrees at 7 bases. This CDR3 comprises 13 residues. Germline V lookup: CDR1 SGHNT, CDR2 YYREEE (reference sequence). With 4 bases clipped from V and 7 bases from J, the junction kept 5 bases outside the gene matches. The CDR3 is CASSPAGVNEQFF. CDR3 coding DNA: TGTGCCAGCAGCCCCGCGGGGGTTAATGAGCAGTTCTTC. The full variable domain, in which reference TRBV5-4 and TRBJ2-1 provide the parts outside the CDR3, is ETGVTQSPTHLIKTRGQQVTLRCSSQSGHNTVSWYQQALGQGPQFIFQYYREEENGRGNFPPRFSGLQFPNYSSELNVNALELDDSALYLCASSPAGVNEQFFGPGTRLTVL.